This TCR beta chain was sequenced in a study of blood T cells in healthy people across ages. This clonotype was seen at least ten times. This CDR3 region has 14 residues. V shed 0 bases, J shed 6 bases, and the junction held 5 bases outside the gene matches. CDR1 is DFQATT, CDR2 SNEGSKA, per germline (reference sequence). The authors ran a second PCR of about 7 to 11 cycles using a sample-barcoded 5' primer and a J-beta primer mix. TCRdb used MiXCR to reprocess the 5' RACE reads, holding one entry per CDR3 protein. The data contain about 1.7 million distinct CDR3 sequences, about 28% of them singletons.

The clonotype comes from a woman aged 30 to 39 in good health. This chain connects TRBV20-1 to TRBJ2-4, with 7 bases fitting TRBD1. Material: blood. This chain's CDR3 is CSARDWGQSNIQYF. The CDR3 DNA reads TGCAGTGCTAGAGATTGGGGACAGTCAAACATTCAGTACTTC.